The 15 T cell receptor beta chains given below trace back to one sample, sequenced in a study of post-analysis software for immune sequencing data (dated by TCRdb to about 2015). These receptors' targets are unknown. What the study reported, not specific to this receptor: Patients showed significantly higher frequencies than controls for roughly five TRBV segments, among them TRBV5-6, TRBV5-1 and TRBV20-1.

The receptor library was made with PCR. The sequencer was an Illumina HiSeq 2500. To reduce PCR and sequencing biases, unique molecular identifiers were built into the TCR beta cDNA libraries. Using fastp trimming at Q25 and MiXCR clonotype assembly, TCRdb reanalyzed the public sequencing data and kept in-frame beta chains. Every CDR3 protein is listed once, alongside the most common genes and DNA of its rows. The sample yields roughly 670,000 distinct CDR3 sequences; more than 50% were counted once. The top ten clonotypes cover roughly 10% of the sample. Sequences were obtained from blood. Receptor source: a girl aged 2-10 years with multiple sclerosis.

V and J are TRBV6-2 or TRBV6-3 and TRBJ2-4; D unclear. The CDR3 extends over 13 amino acids. V lost 6 bases and J 4 bases, leaving 10 bases between the germline ends. Germline V gene sequence: CDR1 MNHEY, CDR2 SVGEGT. The CDR3 protein is CASRGNLKNIQYF. CDR3 in DNA: TGTGCCAGCAGGGGGAATCTAAAAAACATTCAGTACTTC.

The chain carries TRBV6-5 and TRBJ2-5, with D maybe TRBD2 (5 bases). Germline CDR1 reads MNHEY; CDR2 reads SVGAGI. Trimming removed 2 bases at V and 0 bases at J, with 13 bases between. This CDR3 spans 16 amino acids. The CDR3 DNA reads TGTGCCAGCAGTTACGGAACCGGGGTCTACCAAGAGACCCAGTACTTC. Amino acid sequence: CASSYGTGVYQETQYF.

The chain employs TRBV4-1 and TRBJ2-1; TRBD1 agrees at 7 bases. This CDR3 region has 17 residues. Per the germline V gene, CDR1 is MGHRA and CDR2 is YSYEKL. The ends lost 3 bases at V and 0 bases at J; junction bases unmatched: 8. CDR3 DNA sequence: TGCGCCAGCAGCCAGATCTTCGGGACAGCCTCCTACAATGAGCAGTTCTTC. Translating gives CASSQIFGTASYNEQFF.

The V gene is TRBV6-2 or TRBV6-3, the J gene TRBJ2-3, with TRBD2 identical over 10 bases. CDR3 size: 18 residues. J was trimmed by 1 base and V by 0 bases; bases with no gene match: 7. The V gene's germline CDR1 is MNHEY and CDR2 SVGEGT. CDR3 region: CASSYSGLAGAGTDTQYF. In nucleotides, the CDR3 is TGTGCCAGCAGTTACTCTGGGCTAGCGGGGGCAGGCACAGATACGCAGTATTTT.

The chain links TRBV20-1 to TRBJ1-5; D gene uncertain. CDR3 length equals 13 residues. Between the trimmed V and J ends, which lost 6 bases and 5 bases, there was a span of 14 bases. CDR1 DFQATT and CDR2 SNEGSKA come from the germline V gene (reference sequence). DNA of the CDR3: TGCAGTGCCCATAGATCGGTAGATCAGCCCCAGCATTTT. Amino acid sequence: CSAHRSVDQPQHF.

The gene calls are TRBV10-2 and TRBJ2-7; D unclear. V gave up 4 bases and J gave up 4 bases, with 11 bases separating them. This CDR3 spans 13 amino acids. Germline CDR1 is WSHSY and CDR2 is SAAADI. CDR3 sequence: CASSGDTFYEQYF. Here the CDR3 DNA reads TGCGCCAGCAGTGGTGACACATTTTACGAGCAGTACTTC.

CDR3: CASTRDLYGYTF. DNA for the CDR3: TGTGCCAGCACCCGGGACCTTTATGGCTACACCTTC. The J gene is TRBJ1-2, the V gene TRBV7-2; possibly TRBD1 for D (5 bases). V was cut by 7 bases and J by 5 bases, with 11 bases left in between. Germline CDR1 is SGHTA and CDR2 is FQGNSA. The CDR3 is 12 residues long.

This rearrangement joins TRBV10-2 to TRBJ2-2; 8 bases line up with TRBD1. This CDR3 region has 16 residues. Trimming at V came to 3 bases and at J to 4 bases, leaving 7 bases not matched to a gene. Germline CDR1 is WSHSY and CDR2 is SAAADI. The CDR3 region has the DNA TGCGCCAGCAGTGACCCCGGACAGGGTAGCACCGGGGAGCTGTTTTTT. It yields the protein CASSDPGQGSTGELFF.

The V and J genes are TRBV6-5 and TRBJ2-7, with D perhaps assigned TRBD1 or TRBD2 (5 bases each). Gene TRBJ2-4 matches the end of the DNA better, so the J call may be wrong. Germline CDR1 MNHEY, CDR2 SVGAGI. CDR3 length: 14 amino acids. CDR3 region: CASRLDLRGDIQYF. Written as DNA, the CDR3 is TGTGCCAGCAGGTTGGATCTTCGAGGGGACATTCAGTACTTC.

This clonotype turned up a few times. The rearrangement links TRBV6-6 to TRBJ2-4; 11 bases are shared with TRBD1. Trimming cost V 6 bases and J 4 bases; bases outside gene matches: 5. The CDR3 length is 15 residues. Germline CDR1 reads MNHNY; CDR2 reads SVGAGI (reference sequence). For the CDR3, the DNA is TGTGCCAGCAGCATCGGGACAGGGGGTAAAAACATTCAGTACTTC. Its translation: CASSIGTGGKNIQYF.

The chain joins TRBV29-1 to TRBJ2-5; no clear D gene. The end of the DNA fits TRBJ2-7 better, so the J call may be wrong. CDR1 is SQVTM, CDR2 ANQGSEA, per germline. CDR3 size: 11 residues. CDR3 region: CSVEDLNEQYF. For the CDR3, the DNA is TGCAGCGTTGAAGATCTCAACGAGCAGTACTTC.

This clonotype showed up just a few times. CDR3 residues: CSVTRDRDGYTF. CDR3 bases: TGCAGCGTGACCCGGGACAGGGACGGCTACACCTTC. This chain connects TRBV29-1 to TRBJ1-2; 9 positions agree with TRBD1. In germline, CDR1 is SQVTM, CDR2 ANQGSEA. The length of the CDR3 is 12 residues. Unmatched junction bases numbered 7, after V lost 6 bases and J lost 8 bases.

The chain combines TRBV7-9 with TRBJ2-1; 8 nucleotides align to TRBD1. Germline V CDR1 and CDR2: SEHNR, FQNEAQ (reference sequence). CDR3 length equals 15 residues. With V trimmed by 2 bases and J by 4 bases, 4 bases remained unmatched. The CDR3 loop is CASSLRTGMYNEQFF. The CDR3 DNA is TGTGCCAGCAGCTTACGGACAGGGATGTACAATGAGCAGTTCTTC.

This clonotype has just a few counts. The chain joins TRBV2 to TRBJ1-2; 8 positions match TRBD1. J was trimmed by 3 bases and V by 4 bases; bases with no gene match: 4. Per germline, CDR1 SNHLY and CDR2 FYNNEI. The CDR3 spans 14 residues. The CDR3: CASSGDRGHYGYTF. The CDR3 nucleotides are TGTGCCAGCAGTGGCGACAGGGGCCACTATGGCTACACCTTC.

The rearrangement links TRBV5-1 to TRBJ1-4, with 7 bases matching TRBD1. The CDR3 extends over 15 amino acids. Trimming took 3 bases from V and 6 from J; bases not matched to a gene: 8. The germline CDR1 and CDR2 sequences are SGHRS and YFSETQ. This chain's CDR3 is CASSSRTGVDEKLFF. CDR3 DNA sequence: TGCGCCAGCAGCTCACGAACAGGGGTTGATGAAAAACTGTTTTTT.